The clone carrying this T cell receptor beta chain was counted a few times. Its specificity is unknown. Sequencing targeted expressed TCRB transcripts, as all isolated RNA had been reverse transcribed. Libraries were prepared by immunoSEQ multiplex PCR; TCRdb keeps only in-frame clonotypes and omits some of them. The sample records hundreds of thousands of clones, roughly 16% being singletons. The sample is drawn from a study of beta chain features in type 1 diabetes. This CDR3 has 12 amino acids. Germline CDR1 is GTSNPN and CDR2 is SVGIG (reference sequence). V was clipped by 4 bases and J by 3 bases; unmatched bases: 0. Broader study findings: The similarity of naive, central memory and Treg TCRB repertoires appeared greater among patients than among healthy donors.

V is TRBV30 and J is TRBJ2-7; 10 nucleotides line up with TRBD2. The clonotype was recovered from a man between 18 and 29 years old in good health. The material sequenced was naive CD4+ T cells from blood. CDR3 protein: CAWTSGGYEQYF. CDR3 coding DNA: TGTGCCTGGACTAGCGGGGGCTACGAGCAGTACTTC.